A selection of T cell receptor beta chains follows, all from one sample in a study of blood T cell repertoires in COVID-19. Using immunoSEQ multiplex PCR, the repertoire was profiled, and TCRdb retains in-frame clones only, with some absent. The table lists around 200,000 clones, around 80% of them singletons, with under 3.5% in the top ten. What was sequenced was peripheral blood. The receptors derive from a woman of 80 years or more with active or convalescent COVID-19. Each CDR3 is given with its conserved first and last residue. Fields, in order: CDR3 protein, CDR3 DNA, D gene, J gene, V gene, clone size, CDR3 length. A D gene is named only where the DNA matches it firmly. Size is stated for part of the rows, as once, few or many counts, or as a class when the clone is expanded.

CAISVRQGGNQPQHF | TGTGCCATCAGTGTTCGACAGGGCGGTAATCAGCCCCAGCATTTT | TRBD1 | TRBJ1-5 | TRBV10-3 | - | 15
CASRPDYGEQFF | TGTGCCAGCAGGCCGGACTACGGTGAGCAGTTCTTC | - | TRBJ2-1 | TRBV27 | - | 12
CASSAGYQETQYF | TGTGCCAGCTCCGCCGGGTACCAAGAGACCCAGTACTTC | - | TRBJ2-5 | TRBV18 | - | 13
CASSFGGGDSTDTQYF | TGCGCCAGCAGCTTTGGCGGGGGTGATAGCACAGATACGCAGTATTTT | TRBD2 | TRBJ2-3 | TRBV5-1 | - | 16
CASSLAGGQGINTQYF | TGTGCCAGCAGCTTGGCCGGTGGACAGGGGATTAATACGCAGTATTTT | TRBD1 | TRBJ2-3 | TRBV5-4 | - | 16
CASSWQEADTQYF | TGTGCCAGCAGCTGGCAGGAGGCAGATACGCAGTATTTT | - | TRBJ2-3 | TRBV5-4 | few | 13
CASSSFSGNTIYF | TGTGCCAGCAGCTCATTCTCTGGAAACACCATATATTTT | - | TRBJ1-3 | TRBV7-2 | - | 13
CASSIRQGPGYEQYF | TGTGCCAGTAGTATCCGACAGGGTCCGGGATACGAGCAGTACTTC | TRBD1 | TRBJ2-7 | TRBV19 | few | 15
CAISGDRGSASGTEAFF | TGTGCCATCAGTGGTGACAGGGGGTCGGCCTCGGGCACTGAAGCTTTCTTT | TRBD1 | TRBJ1-1 | TRBV10-3 | - | 17
CASSLGSGNYGYTF | TGTGCCAGTAGTCTTGGGAGCGGTAACTATGGCTACACCTTC | - | TRBJ1-2 | TRBV19 | - | 14
CAISEFSLNTEAFF | TGTGCCATCAGTGAGTTCAGTCTGAACACTGAAGCTTTCTTT | - | TRBJ1-1 | TRBV10-3 | - | 14
CASSSDRADTQYF | TGTGCCAGCAGCTCGGACAGGGCTGATACGCAGTATTTT | TRBD1 | TRBJ2-3 | TRBV5-5 | - | 13
CASSPRQGPYGYTF | TGTGCCAGTAGTCCTCGACAGGGGCCCTATGGCTACACCTTC | TRBD1 | TRBJ1-2 | TRBV19 | few | 14
CASSAGQGRNTEAFF | TGCGCCAGCAGCGCCGGACAGGGGCGGAACACTGAAGCTTTCTTT | TRBD1 | TRBJ1-1 | TRBV5-1 | - | 15
CASSLGGGAEAFF | TGCGCCAGCAGCTTGGGCGGAGGGGCGGAAGCTTTCTTT | - | TRBJ1-1 | TRBV5-1 | - | 13
CASSPLGDLNYGYTF | TGTGCCAGCAGCCCCTTAGGGGATTTGAACTATGGCTACACCTTC | - | TRBJ1-2 | TRBV6-6 | once | 15
CASSLPPYTF | TGTGCCAGCAGCCTCCCCCCCTACACCTTC | - | TRBJ1-2 | TRBV7-9 | - | 10
CASSYVAGGPYF | TGTGCCAGCAGTTACGTGGCGGGGGGTCCGTATTTT | TRBD2 | TRBJ2-3 | TRBV6-2/TRBV6-3 | few | 12
CSASGSGVAETQYF | TGCAGTGCTAGTGGTAGCGGGGTAGCGGAGACCCAGTACTTC | TRBD2 | TRBJ2-5 | TRBV20-1 | - | 14
CASSQRGSGGASETQYF | TGTGCCAGCAGCCAGAGGGGGAGCGGGGGGGCCTCGGAGACCCAGTACTTC | TRBD2 | TRBJ2-5 | TRBV4-2 | - | 17
CASSLGTGGVNQPQHF | TGTGCCAGCTCACTAGGGACAGGGGGTGTCAATCAGCCCCAGCATTTT | TRBD1 | TRBJ1-5 | TRBV18 | - | 16
CASSYQGAYNSPLHF | TGTGCCAGCAGTTACCAGGGGGCCTATAATTCACCCCTCCACTTT | TRBD1 | TRBJ1-6 | TRBV6-2/TRBV6-3 | - | 15
CASSLGQGAGYEQYF | TGTGCCAGCAGCTTAGGACAGGGGGCAGGGTATGAGCAGTACTTC | TRBD1 | TRBJ2-7 | TRBV7-8 | few | 15
CASRPGTAQAHGYTF | TGTGCCAGCAGGCCCGGGACAGCCCAAGCGCATGGCTACACCTTC | TRBD1 | TRBJ1-2 | TRBV28 | - | 15
CASSQIKGVPVTQYF | TGTGCCAGCAGTCAAATTAAGGGGGTTCCTGTTACGCAGTATTTT | - | TRBJ2-3 | TRBV28 | - | 15
CSVEVQLNTEAFF | TGCAGCGTTGAAGTACAGTTGAACACTGAAGCTTTCTTT | - | TRBJ1-1 | TRBV29-1 | once | 13
CASSQGTGAGTQYF | TGTGCCAGCAGCCAGGGGACAGGAGCAGGAACCCAGTACTTC | TRBD1 | TRBJ2-5 | TRBV3-1/TRBV3-2 | - | 14
CSVAPDREAGYTF | TGCAGCGTTGCCCCGGACAGGGAAGCTGGCTACACCTTC | TRBD1 | TRBJ1-2 | TRBV29-1 | - | 13
CASSWSISGTSGGSSYEQYF | TGTGCCAGCAGTTGGAGCATTTCCGGGACTAGCGGGGGGTCCTCCTACGAGCAGTACTTC | TRBD2 | TRBJ2-7 | TRBV6-2/TRBV6-3 | - | 20
CASSATRGGLGNQPQHF | TGTGCCAGCAGTGCGACTCGAGGGGGCTTGGGCAATCAGCCCCAGCATTTT | TRBD1 | TRBJ1-5 | TRBV6-1 | - | 17
CASSFQGLDTEAFF | TGTGCCAGCAGCTTTCAGGGGTTGGACACTGAAGCTTTCTTT | - | TRBJ1-1 | TRBV7-2 | - | 14
CASTSDRRSYNEQFF | TGTGCCAGCACCTCGGACAGACGCTCCTACAATGAGCAGTTCTTC | - | TRBJ2-1 | TRBV6-5 | - | 15
CASRDNRGVNSPLHF | TGTGCCAGCAGGGATAACAGGGGCGTTAATTCACCCCTCCACTTT | TRBD1 | TRBJ1-6 | TRBV2 | - | 15
CASSRHGQGSETQYF | TGTGCCAGCAGTCGCCATGGACAGGGGTCGGAGACCCAGTACTTC | TRBD1 | TRBJ2-5 | TRBV28 | - | 15
CASKTGGDGYTF | TGTGCCAGCAAAACAGGGGGTGATGGCTACACCTTC | TRBD1 | TRBJ1-2 | TRBV2 | many | 12
CATPGARGTGSVGGYTF | TGTGCCACCCCCGGAGCCCGGGGGACAGGGAGTGTGGGTGGCTACACCTTC | TRBD1 | TRBJ1-2 | TRBV28 | - | 17